The next 14 T cell receptor beta chains were all read from a single sample in a study of cytomegalovirus exposure and HLA in healthy donors. Only in-frame clones appear in the TCRdb table, and some are missing; sequencing was by immunoSEQ multiplex PCR. The sample lists more than 100,000 clones; around nine tenths were seen once. Sequences were obtained from PBMCs. The receptors were sampled from a woman between 18 and 29 years old in good health and CMV-seropositive.

The chain uses TRBV7-9 and TRBJ1-1; D perhaps matches TRBD1 (6 bases). The CDR3 has 16 residues. Trimming cost V 4 bases and J 4 bases, with 19 bases left between them. CDR1 is SEHNR and CDR2 is FQNEAQ in the germline V gene (reference sequence). In nucleotides, the CDR3 is TGTGCCAGCAGCTCTGGGGGGGGGCGATGGGGCACTGAAGCTTTCTTT. This encodes CASSSGGGRWGTEAFF.

This clone is a singleton in its sample. CDR3 protein: CASSVGVNQPQHF. CDR3 coding DNA: TGTGCCAGCAGCGTAGGGGTGAATCAGCCCCAGCATTTT. The rearrangement uses TRBV7-3 and TRBJ1-5; the D gene is possibly TRBD1 (5 bases). The CDR3 is made up of 13 amino acids. Germline-derived CDR1 and CDR2 are SGHTA and FQGTGA. V was shortened by 5 bases and J by 4 bases, with 9 bases between the two germline ends.

The chain uses TRBV19 and TRBJ2-3; D unresolved. V lost 5 bases and J 0 bases, leaving 9 bases between the germline ends. CDR1 is LNHDA and CDR2 is SQIVND in the germline V gene (reference sequence). This CDR3 comprises 14 residues. The CDR3 loop reads CASSSTSSTDTQYF. The DNA for the CDR3 is TGTGCCAGTAGTTCGACATCTAGCACAGATACGCAGTATTTT.

The chain combines TRBV2 with TRBJ2-4; TRBD2 aligns across 13 bases. Germline loops: CDR1 SNHLY, CDR2 FYNNEI. The V and J ends lost 7 bases and 4 bases, in that order; junction bases with no gene match: 4. The length of the CDR3 is 15 residues. CDR3 nucleotide sequence: TGTGCCAGCACCTTGACTAGCGGGGGGAAAAACATTCAGTACTTC. It encodes CASTLTSGGKNIQYF.

V is TRBV7-8 and J is TRBJ2-3, with a tentative D call TRBD1 (5 bases). CDR3 length equals 17 residues. Between the trimmed V and J ends, which lost 1 base and 2 bases, there was a span of 16 bases. The germline V gene encodes CDR1 SGHVS and CDR2 FQNEAQ. CDR3 sequence reads: CASSLEGSLMPTDTQYF. In nucleotides, the CDR3 is TGTGCCAGCAGCTTAGAGGGGTCTCTGATGCCCACAGATACGCAGTATTTT. Complete variable domain (other parts from reference TRBV7-8 and TRBJ2-3): GAGVSQSPRYKVAKRGQDVALRCDPISGHVSLFWYQQALGQGPEFLTYFQNEAQLDKSGLPSDRFFAERPEGSVSTLKIQRTQQEDSAVYLCASSLEGSLMPTDTQYFGPGTRLTVL.

The chain uses TRBV10-2 and TRBJ2-1; tentative D call: TRBD2 (6 bases). The ends were cut back, 4 bases at V and 4 bases at J, with 11 bases in the middle. Looked up from germline, CDR1 is WSHSY and CDR2 is SAAADI. The CDR3 covers 14 residues. For the CDR3, the DNA is TGCGCCAGCAGTGCGAGCGGGCTTTACAATGAGCAGTTCTTC. It specifies CASSASGLYNEQFF.

This chain uses TRBV15 with TRBJ1-3; D gene unclear. V was trimmed by 0 bases and J by 8 bases, leaving 5 bases between them. CDR3 length: 12 residues. Germline V lookup: CDR1 LNHNV, CDR2 YYDKDF (reference sequence). The CDR3 protein is CATSRDSDTIYF. Written as DNA, the CDR3 is TGTGCCACCAGCAGAGATTCAGACACCATATATTTT.

This rearrangement joins TRBV28 to TRBJ1-4, with 8 bases aligning to TRBD1. With 11 bases clipped from V and 8 bases from J, the junction kept 10 bases outside the gene matches. This CDR3 is 13 amino acids long. Germline V gene data show CDR1 as MDHEN and CDR2 as SYDVKM. As DNA, the CDR3 is TGTGCCGGAGGACAGGGAGCCCCCGAAAAACTGTTTTTT. Translated: CAGGQGAPEKLFF. Full variable domain (missing parts from reference TRBV28 and TRBJ1-4): DVKVTQSSRYLVKRTGEKVFLECVQDMDHENMFWYRQDPGLGLRLIYFSYDVKMKEKGDIPEGYSVSREKKERFSLILESASTNQTSMYLCAGGQGAPEKLFFGSGTQLSVL.

J is TRBJ2-3 and V is TRBV2; 9 bases are shared with TRBD2. V shed 7 bases and J 4 bases; nucleotides not matched to a gene: 15. The germline V gene encodes CDR1 SNHLY and CDR2 FYNNEI. The length of the CDR3 is 17 residues. The CDR3 DNA reads TGTGCCAGCAATCCGGGACTAGCCGTACGCACCGCAGATACGCAGTATTTT. Amino acid sequence: CASNPGLAVRTADTQYF.

This chain links TRBV5-6 with TRBJ1-1; no reliable D call. This CDR3 has 14 amino acids. V was cut by 2 bases and J by 0 bases, with 8 bases left in between. Germline V gene lookup returns CDR1 SGHDT and CDR2 YYEEEE. The CDR3 DNA is TGTGCCAGCAGCTTCAGAGGTTTGAACACTGAAGCTTTCTTT. It is translated as CASSFRGLNTEAFF.

V gene TRBV19 combines with J gene TRBJ1-2; D is perhaps TRBD1 (5 bases). Between the trimmed V and J ends, which lost 7 bases and 3 bases, there was a span of 12 bases. CDR1 is LNHDA and CDR2 is SQIVND in the germline V gene (reference sequence). The CDR3 is made up of 13 amino acids. The CDR3: CASISTAHYGYTF. The CDR3 region has the DNA TGTGCCAGTATCTCGACAGCTCACTATGGCTACACCTTC.

The rearrangement joins TRBV2 to TRBJ1-1; TRBD1 aligns across 7 bases. Germline lookup yields CDR1 SNHLY and CDR2 FYNNEI. V dropped 4 bases and J dropped 2; count of bases not matched to a gene: 7. CDR3 length equals 15 residues. CDR3 in amino acids: CASSVRGRFNTEAFF. Here the CDR3 DNA reads TGTGCCAGCAGTGTAAGGGGGCGATTTAACACTGAAGCTTTCTTT.

The chain combines TRBV11-3 with TRBJ1-1; no firm D call. Trimming pared 1 base from V and 1 base from J, leaving 10 bases between. CDR1 SGHNT and CDR2 YENEEA come from the germline V gene. The CDR3 runs to 15 residues. The DNA of the CDR3 is TGTGCCAGCAGCTTAGGTGCGGGAGGGAACACTGAAGCTTTCTTT. Translated: CASSLGAGGNTEAFF.

V and J are TRBV7-9 and TRBJ1-1, with TRBD1 identical over 8 bases. Looked up from germline, CDR1 is SEHNR and CDR2 is FQNEAQ (reference sequence). CDR3 length equals 15 residues. Germline trimming cut 2 bases from V and 4 bases from J; bases unmatched to any gene: 6. The CDR3 DNA reads as TGTGCCAGCAGCTTAAGCCAGGGGGCATCCACTGAAGCTTTCTTT. Translating it yields CASSLSQGASTEAFF.